A single sample gave rise to the 20 T cell receptor beta chains below, sequenced in a study of blood T cells in healthy people across ages. With a J-beta primer mix and a sample-barcoded 5' primer, a second PCR ran about 7 to 11 cycles. TCRdb re-derived calls from the 5' RACE reads in MiXCR, one entry per CDR3 protein. This sample has 1.5 million or so distinct CDR3 sequences, with approximately 42% found just once. Sequencing was carried out using blood. These TCRs come from a woman aged 18-35 years in good health.

Only one count was recorded for this clonotype. The chain is built from TRBV28 and TRBJ2-5; the D gene is possibly TRBD1 (6 bases). Germline-derived CDR1 and CDR2 are MDHEN and SYDVKM. V lost 5 bases, J lost 11 bases, and 21 bases lay in between. The length of the CDR3 is 14 residues. CDR3 sequence: CASSQTTGWNEQYF. The CDR3 region has the DNA TGTGCCAGCAGTCAAACGACAGGTTGGAATGAGCAGTACTTC.

V usage is TRBV20-1 and J usage is TRBJ1-5, with a tentative D call TRBD1 (5 bases). In germline, CDR1 is DFQATT, CDR2 SNEGSKA (reference sequence). This CDR3 comprises 15 residues. V was trimmed by 5 bases and J by 3 bases, leaving 17 bases between them. The CDR3 loop is CSAYGGNRNNQPQHF. The CDR3 region has the DNA TGCAGTGCTTACGGGGGGAATCGGAACAATCAGCCCCAGCATTTT.

The V and J genes are TRBV4-1 and TRBJ1-1; D might be TRBD1 (5 bases). Germline loops: CDR1 MGHRA, CDR2 YSYEKL. The ends were cut back, 3 bases at V and 6 bases at J, with 20 bases in the middle. The CDR3 spans 16 residues. CDR3 loop: CASSQMGLGGTAEAFF. The CDR3 nucleotides read TGCGCCAGCAGCCAGATGGGTCTCGGGGGAACCGCTGAAGCTTTCTTT.

The chain couples TRBV27 to TRBJ2-3; 7 bases agree with TRBD2. The CDR3 totals 14 residues. With V trimmed by 6 bases and J by 5 bases, 8 bases remained unmatched. The germline V gene encodes CDR1 MNHEY and CDR2 SMNVEV (reference sequence). CDR3 sequence (DNA): TGTGCCAGCAGCCTAAACCCTAGCGGAGATACGCAGTATTTT. This encodes CASSLNPSGDTQYF.

There are many counts of this clonotype. The CDR3 spells CASSLPGSNYGYTF. In DNA, the CDR3 is TGTGCCAGCAGCTTACCCGGTTCTAACTATGGCTACACCTTC. V usage is TRBV7-9 and J usage is TRBJ1-2; D is unclear. Trimming left V 2 bases short and J 0 bases short, with 7 bases between. The CDR3 sequence is 14 residues long. The V gene's germline CDR1 is SEHNR and CDR2 FQNEAQ (reference sequence).

This clonotype was observed a handful of times. The chain recombines TRBV12-3 or TRBV12-4 with TRBJ2-7; the D is unclear. This CDR3 is built from 12 residues. Trimming shortened V by 8 bases and J by 4 bases, and 12 bases separated the two germline ends. Here the CDR3 reads CASSGTHYEQYF. CDR3 bases: TGTGCCAGCTCTGGCACCCATTACGAGCAGTACTTC.

The chain combines TRBV20-1 with TRBJ2-5; D remains ambiguous. The J call may be wrong; the DNA end is better matched by TRBJ2-7. Germline V gene lookup returns CDR1 DFQATT and CDR2 SNEGSKA (reference sequence). The CDR3 runs to 15 residues. The CDR3 DNA reads as TGCAGTGCTAGTGGGCAGCGAACCGGTGGGTACGAGCAGTACTTC. It encodes CSASGQRTGGYEQYF.

CDR3 sequence reads: CASSQVFSRPTDTQYF. CDR3 bases: TGCGCCAGCAGCCAAGTCTTTAGCCGCCCTACAGATACGCAGTATTTT. The chain combines TRBV4-3 with TRBJ2-3, with D unclear. Germline CDR1 is LGHNA and CDR2 is YSLEER. Trimming cost V 1 base and J 3 bases, with 14 bases left between them. The CDR3 extends over 16 amino acids.

The chain uses TRBV20-1 and TRBJ2-4; 8 bases align to TRBD2. Per the germline V gene, CDR1 is DFQATT and CDR2 is SNEGSKA (reference sequence). This CDR3 contains 11 residues. The CDR3 here is CSVRGLVSKYF. Here the CDR3 DNA reads TGCAGCGTCAGGGGACTAGTCTCGAAGTACTTC.

This clonotype occurred many times. This chain uses TRBV7-2 with TRBJ2-5; 8 nucleotides agree with TRBD2. In germline, CDR1 is SGHTA, CDR2 FQGNSA. The junction had 1 base not matched to a gene; V was cut back by 3 bases and J by 4 bases. The length of the CDR3 is 13 residues. The CDR3 coding sequence is TGTGCCAGCAGCTTGGGACTAGGAGAGACCCAGTACTTC. It translates to CASSLGLGETQYF.

In nucleotides, the CDR3 is TGTGCCAGCACGGGGGATCCTTCCTACAATGAGCAGTTCTTC. This sequence encodes CASTGDPSYNEQFF. The V and J genes are TRBV27 and TRBJ2-1; maybe TRBD2 (6 bases). Trimming took off 7 bases at V and 1 base at J, with 11 bases between the two ends. Germline V gives CDR1 MNHEY, CDR2 SMNVEV (reference sequence). This CDR3 contains 14 residues.

The chain employs TRBV28 and TRBJ2-1; 10 nucleotides align to TRBD2. Germline CDR1 is MDHEN and CDR2 is SYDVKM. This CDR3 has 15 residues. The V segment lost 3 bases and the J segment 8 bases; nucleotides outside the gene matches: 7. The CDR3 DNA reads TGTGCCAGCAGTTTGCCTAGCGGGAGTGAATATGAGCAGTTCTTC. This gives the protein CASSLPSGSEYEQFF.

The chain links TRBV4-3 to TRBJ2-4; tentative D call: TRBD1 (6 bases). This CDR3 is built from 18 residues. V was clipped by 0 bases and J by 3 bases, with 18 bases between them. Germline values: CDR1 LGHNA, CDR2 YSLEER. The CDR3 DNA reads as TGCGCCAGCAGCCAAGATGAGTTAACAGGGTACGTCAAAAACATTCAGTACTTC. It specifies CASSQDELTGYVKNIQYF.

The rearrangement uses TRBV12-3 or TRBV12-4 and TRBJ2-3; possible D gene TRBD1, 7 bases. Between the trimmed V and J ends, which lost 3 bases and 2 bases, there was a span of 18 bases. The CDR3 consists of 17 residues. The CDR3 sequence is CASSFEDRRGNTDTQYF. The CDR3 nucleotides read TGTGCCAGCAGTTTTGAGGACAGGCGGGGTAACACAGATACGCAGTATTTT.

The chain links TRBV11-3 to TRBJ2-1; TRBD2 aligns across 7 bases. The J call is in doubt because the DNA end fits TRBJ2-7 better. CDR3 length: 14 amino acids. Germline V lookup: CDR1 SGHNT, CDR2 YENEEA. The CDR3 bases are TGTGCCAGCAGCCCTAGGGGAGGGTACAATGAGCAGTACTTC. It encodes CASSPRGGYNEQYF.

In DNA form, the CDR3 reads TGTGCCAGCAGTACAGGTCACAGGGCCACTGAAGCTTTCTTT. Protein product: CASSTGHRATEAFF. The chain recombines TRBV27 with TRBJ1-1, with a possible D match to TRBD1 (6 bases). Trimming pared 5 bases from V and 4 bases from J, leaving 14 bases between. Germline V gene sequence: CDR1 MNHEY, CDR2 SMNVEV (reference sequence). The CDR3 contains 14 residues.

The chain has TRBV12-3 or TRBV12-4 and TRBJ1-4; D unresolved. This CDR3 has 12 amino acids. The V end lost 7 bases, the J end lost 4 bases, and 7 bases lay between the germline ends. CDR3 sequence (DNA): TGTGCCAGCACCTTTTATAATGAAAAACTGTTTTTT. Protein: CASTFYNEKLFF.

CDR3 sequence reads: CASSQGDLNTLYNEQYF. The CDR3 coding sequence is TGTGCCAGCAGCCAAGGTGATTTGAATACCCTTTACAATGAGCAGTACTTC. This chain joins TRBV14 and TRBJ2-7; D uncertain. Trimming removed 1 base from V and 7 bases from J, with 23 bases in between. The germline V gene has CDR1 SGHDN and CDR2 FVKESK. The CDR3 runs 17 residues.

The chain couples TRBV6-2 or TRBV6-3 to TRBJ2-1, with D possibly being TRBD2 (5 bases). The CDR3 is made up of 16 amino acids. The V gene's germline CDR1 is MNHEY and CDR2 SVGEGT. The V and J ends lost 5 bases and 0 bases respectively, with 14 bases between them. The CDR3 DNA reads TGTGCCAGCAGTCACCGAGCGGACCGCTCCTACAATGAGCAGTTCTTC. This encodes CASSHRADRSYNEQFF.

This clonotype was recorded a few times. The rearrangement uses TRBV2 and TRBJ2-1, with a tentative D call TRBD1 (5 bases). Trimming left V 6 bases short and J 13 bases short, with 22 bases between. Germline CDR1 SNHLY, CDR2 FYNNEI. The CDR3 contains 14 residues. The CDR3 sequence: CASSSDSPWLSQFF. The CDR3 DNA sequence: TGTGCCAGCAGCTCAGACAGCCCTTGGCTCTCTCAGTTCTTC.